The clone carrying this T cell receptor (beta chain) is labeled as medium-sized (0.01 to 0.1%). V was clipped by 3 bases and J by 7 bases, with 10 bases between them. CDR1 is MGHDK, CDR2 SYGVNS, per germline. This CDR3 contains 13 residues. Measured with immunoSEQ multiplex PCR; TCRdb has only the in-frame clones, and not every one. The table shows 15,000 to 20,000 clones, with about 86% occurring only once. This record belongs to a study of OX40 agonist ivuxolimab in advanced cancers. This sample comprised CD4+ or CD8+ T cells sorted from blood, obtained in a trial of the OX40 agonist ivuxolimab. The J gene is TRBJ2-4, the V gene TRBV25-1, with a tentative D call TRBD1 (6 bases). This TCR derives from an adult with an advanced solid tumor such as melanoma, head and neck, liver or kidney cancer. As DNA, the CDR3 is TGTGCCAGCAGTGACCCAACAGGGAACATTCAGTACTTC. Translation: CASSDPTGNIQYF. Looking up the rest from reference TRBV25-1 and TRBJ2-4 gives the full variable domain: EADIYQTPRYLVIGTGKKITLECSQTMGHDKMYWYQQDPGMELHLIHYSYGVNSTEKGDLSSESTVSRIRTEHFPLTLESARPSHTSQYLCASSDPTGNIQYFGAGTRLSVL.